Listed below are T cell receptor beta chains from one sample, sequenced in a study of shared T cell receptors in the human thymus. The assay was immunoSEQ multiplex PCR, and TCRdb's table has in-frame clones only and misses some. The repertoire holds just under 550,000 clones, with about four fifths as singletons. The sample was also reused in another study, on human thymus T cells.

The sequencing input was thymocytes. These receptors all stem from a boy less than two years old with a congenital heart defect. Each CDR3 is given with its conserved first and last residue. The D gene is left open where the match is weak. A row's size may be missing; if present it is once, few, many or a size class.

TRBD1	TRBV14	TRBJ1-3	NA	CASSQRQGSGNTIYF	TGTGCCAGCAGCCAACGACAGGGATCTGGAAACACCATATATTTT
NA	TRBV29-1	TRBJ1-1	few	CSVAGQYNTEAFF	TGCAGCGTTGCCGGACAGTACAACACTGAAGCTTTCTTT
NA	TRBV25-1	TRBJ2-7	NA	CASSETWPTDLTEQYF	TGTGCCAGCAGTGAGACTTGGCCGACAGACCTCACAGAGCAGTACTTC
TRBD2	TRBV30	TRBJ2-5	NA	CAWSPSPPPQTSGRVETQYF	TGTGCCTGGAGCCCATCACCACCCCCGCAGACTAGCGGGAGAGTCGAGACCCAGTACTTC
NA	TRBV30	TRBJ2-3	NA	CAWSFGVIGTDTQYF	TGTGCCTGGAGTTTCGGGGTAATCGGAACAGATACGCAGTATTTT
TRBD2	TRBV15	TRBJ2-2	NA	CATSRDRTSGSRTGELFF	TGTGCCACCAGCAGAGATAGGACTAGCGGGAGTAGGACCGGGGAGCTGTTTTTT
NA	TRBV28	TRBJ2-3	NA	CASSPGSSGEGPDTQYF	TGTGCCAGCAGTCCCGGATCCAGCGGAGAAGGGCCAGATACGCAGTATTTT
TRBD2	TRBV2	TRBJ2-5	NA	CASRETSGRGKETQYF	TGTGCCAGCAGGGAAACTAGCGGGAGGGGGAAGGAGACCCAGTACTTC
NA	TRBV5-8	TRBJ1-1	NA	CASSLAQGMNTEAFF	TGTGCCAGCAGCTTGGCACAGGGAATGAACACTGAAGCTTTCTTT
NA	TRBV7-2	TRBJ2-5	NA	CASSLGFGSGNRETQYF	TGTGCCAGCAGCTTAGGATTCGGGAGTGGGAATAGGGAGACCCAGTACTTC
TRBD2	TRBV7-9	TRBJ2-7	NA	CASSLPPPPGGLFCEQYF	TGTGCCAGCAGCTTACCTCCGCCCCCGGGGGGGTTATTTTGCGAGCAGTACTTC
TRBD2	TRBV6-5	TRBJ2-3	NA	CASSYGLAATDTQYF	TGTGCCAGCAGTTACGGGCTAGCGGCCACAGATACGCAGTATTTT
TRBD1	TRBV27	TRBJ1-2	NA	CASSLSTGGARGYTF	TGTGCCAGCAGTTTATCAACAGGGGGGGCGAGGGGCTACACCTTC
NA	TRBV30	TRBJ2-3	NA	CAWSAKGSHADTQYF	TGTGCCTGGAGTGCCAAGGGGTCCCACGCAGATACGCAGTATTTT
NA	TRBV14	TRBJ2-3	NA	CASSQEGIKDTQYF	TGTGCCAGCAGCCAAGAGGGCATAAAAGATACGCAGTATTTT
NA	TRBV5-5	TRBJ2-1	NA	CASSLVGEDEQFF	TGTGCCAGCAGCTTGGTGGGGGAGGATGAGCAGTTCTTC
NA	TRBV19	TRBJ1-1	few	CASSKAVRNTEAFF	TGTGCCAGTAGTAAGGCGGTCAGGAACACTGAAGCTTTCTTT
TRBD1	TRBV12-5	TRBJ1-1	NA	CASASRGRVTEAFF	TGTGCTAGTGCCAGCAGGGGGCGCGTCACTGAAGCTTTCTTT
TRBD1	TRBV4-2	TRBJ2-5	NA	CASSPNRGSPQETQYF	TGTGCCAGCAGCCCCAACAGGGGGTCGCCCCAAGAGACCCAGTACTTC
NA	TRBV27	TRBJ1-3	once	CASSPRVRRQWVPGNTIYF	TGTGCCAGCAGTCCGAGGGTCAGGAGGCAGTGGGTACCTGGAAACACCATATATTTT
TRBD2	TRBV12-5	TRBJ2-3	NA	CASVHSTSGGTDTQYF	TGTGCTAGTGTCCATTCCACTAGCGGGGGAACCGATACGCAGTATTTT
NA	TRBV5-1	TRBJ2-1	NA	CASSFRPTSNPYNEQFF	TGCGCCAGCAGCTTCCGCCCTACTAGTAACCCCTACAATGAGCAGTTCTTC
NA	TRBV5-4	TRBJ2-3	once	CASSFSLARTSTDTQYF	TGTGCCAGCAGCTTTTCGCTAGCGCGAACTAGCACAGATACGCAGTATTTT
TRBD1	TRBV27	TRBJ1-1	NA	CASSLNFRDRLEAFF	TGTGCCAGCAGCCTCAATTTCCGGGACAGACTCGAAGCTTTCTTT
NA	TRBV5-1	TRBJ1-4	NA	CASAPGITNEKLFF	TGCGCCAGCGCCCCAGGAATTACTAATGAAAAACTGTTTTTT
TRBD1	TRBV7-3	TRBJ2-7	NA	CASSLGPQGASEEQYF	TGTGCCAGCAGCTTAGGGCCCCAGGGGGCGTCGGAAGAGCAGTACTTC
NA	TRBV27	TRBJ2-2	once	CASRQKGVGTTGELFF	TGTGCCAGCCGGCAGAAAGGGGTAGGAACCACCGGGGAGCTGTTTTTT
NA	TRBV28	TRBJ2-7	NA	CASRLTGSSYEQYF	TGTGCCAGCAGACTAACAGGGTCCTCCTACGAGCAGTACTTC
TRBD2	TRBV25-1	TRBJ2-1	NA	CASSEYASGRFGEQFF	TGTGCCAGCAGTGAATACGCTAGCGGGAGGTTCGGTGAGCAGTTCTTC
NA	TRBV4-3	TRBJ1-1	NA	CASSQESDRSGVSTEAFF	TGCGCCAGCAGCCAAGAATCCGACAGGAGTGGGGTTAGCACTGAAGCTTTCTTT
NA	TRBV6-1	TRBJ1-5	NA	CASSDGELQGGQPQHF	TGTGCCAGCAGTGATGGGGAGCTTCAGGGAGGCCAGCCCCAGCATTTT
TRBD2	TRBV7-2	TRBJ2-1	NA	CASSWGLAGPYLHEQFF	TGTGCCAGCAGCTGGGGACTAGCGGGACCTTATTTACATGAGCAGTTCTTC
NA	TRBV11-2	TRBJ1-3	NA	CASSPRGEAGNTIYF	TGTGCCAGCAGCCCCCGGGGAGAGGCTGGAAACACCATATATTTT
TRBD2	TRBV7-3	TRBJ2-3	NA	CASSLNRREGRTDTQYF	TGTGCCAGCAGCTTAAATCGGCGGGAGGGCCGCACAGATACGCAGTATTTT
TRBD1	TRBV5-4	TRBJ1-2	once	CGSRGDRDGYTF	TGTGGCAGCAGAGGGGACAGGGATGGCTACACCTTC
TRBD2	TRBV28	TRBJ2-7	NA	CASSKGLAAYEQYF	TGTGCCAGCAGTAAGGGACTAGCGGCGTACGAGCAGTACTTC
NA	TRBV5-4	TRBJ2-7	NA	CASSPDFHSSYEQYF	TGTGCCAGCAGCCCGGACTTCCATAGCTCCTACGAGCAGTACTTC
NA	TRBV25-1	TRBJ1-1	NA	CASSSSSYRVSAFF	TGTGCCAGCAGTTCCTCCTCCTACAGGGTTTCAGCTTTCTTT
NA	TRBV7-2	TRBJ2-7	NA	CASSLRAEYEQYF	TGTGCCAGCAGCTTAAGAGCGGAGTACGAGCAGTACTTC
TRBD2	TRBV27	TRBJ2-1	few	CASSPGTNRSNEQFF	TGTGCCAGCAGTCCCGGGACTAACCGGTCGAATGAGCAGTTCTTC
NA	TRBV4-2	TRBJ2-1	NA	CASSSGGSTYNEQFF	TGTGCCAGCAGCTCCGGTGGTAGCACCTACAATGAGCAGTTCTTC
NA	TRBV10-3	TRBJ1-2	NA	CAITPGVPNYGYTF	TGTGCCATCACCCCGGGGGTTCCTAACTATGGCTACACCTTC
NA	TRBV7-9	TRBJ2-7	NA	CASSLLREQYF	TGTGCCAGCAGCCTCCTGCGCGAGCAGTACTTC